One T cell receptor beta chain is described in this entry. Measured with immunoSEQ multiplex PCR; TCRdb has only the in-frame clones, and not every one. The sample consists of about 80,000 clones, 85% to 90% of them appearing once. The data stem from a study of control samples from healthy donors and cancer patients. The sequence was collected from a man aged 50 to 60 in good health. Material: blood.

Here the CDR3 DNA reads TGCAGTGCTAGTGGCAGGGCTGGCTACACCTTC. It is translated as CSASGRAGYTF. The chain carries TRBV20-1 and TRBJ1-2, with D perhaps matching TRBD1 (5 bases). Germline CDR1 and CDR2: DFQATT and SNEGSKA (reference sequence). Trimming removed 3 bases from V and 7 bases from J, with 9 bases in between. The length of the CDR3 is 11 residues.